Shown below are 4 T cell receptor beta chains from a single sample sequenced in a study of technical replicates of blood from a few donors. Produced via immunoSEQ multiplex PCR; TCRdb's table is partial and in-frame only. Here the sample spans 60,000 to 95,000 clones, 91% being singletons. Sequenced input: T cells isolated from PBMCs. Source of these receptors: a human donor in good health. Some clones in this sample may be carry-over from other donors' samples.

The chain is built from TRBV5-8 and TRBJ1-4; tentatively, D is TRBD1 (5 bases). The CDR3 spans 17 residues. Germline V CDR1 and CDR2: SGHTS, YDEGEE. Trimming shortened V by 4 bases and J by 0 bases, and 16 bases separated the two germline ends. This chain's CDR3 is CASSPGLVWATNEKLFF. Written as DNA, the CDR3 is TGTGCCAGCAGCCCGGGACTGGTGTGGGCAACTAATGAAAAACTGTTTTTT.

V and J are TRBV27 and TRBJ1-2, with TRBD1 matching over 10 bases. This CDR3 is built from 15 residues. V dropped 3 bases and J dropped 0; count of bases not matched to a gene: 1. Germline CDR1 is MNHEY and CDR2 is SMNVEV (reference sequence). The CDR3 sequence is CASSFGTGANYGYTF. CDR3 coding DNA: TGTGCCAGCAGTTTCGGGACAGGGGCTAACTATGGCTACACCTTC.

The V and J genes are TRBV20-1 and TRBJ2-7; the D is unclear. The CDR3 length is 11 residues. Per germline, CDR1 DFQATT and CDR2 SNEGSKA (reference sequence). Trimming pared 6 bases from V and 6 bases from J, leaving 12 bases between. CDR3 region: CSAVGYPEQYF. CDR3 in DNA: TGCAGTGCAGTGGGCTACCCCGAGCAGTACTTC.

CDR3 sequence (DNA): TGTGCCAGCAGCGCCCAGGGTCAGGTCCCTAGGGTCGGTGGCTACACCTTC. This gives the protein CASSAQGQVPRVGGYTF. The J gene is TRBJ1-2, the V gene TRBV9, with a tentative D call TRBD1 (5 bases). V was clipped by 3 bases and J by 7 bases, with 25 bases between them. CDR3 length: 17 amino acids. Germline assignment: CDR1 SGDLS and CDR2 YYNGEE. Full variable domain (missing parts from reference TRBV9 and TRBJ1-2): DSGVTQTPKHLITATGQRVTLRCSPRSGDLSVYWYQQSLDQGLQFLIQYYNGEERAKGNILERFSAQQFPDLHSELNLSSLELGDSALYFCASSAQGQVPRVGGYTFGSGTRLTVV.